The clone carrying this TCR beta chain has a handful of counts. The antigen is undetermined. This record belongs to a study of T cells in localized non-small cell lung cancer. Whole-study results and caveats: A higher density of T cells in blood coincided with extended overall survival. Highest T cell clonality was seen in uninvolved adjacent lung, surpassing that measured in tumor.

There are 13 residues in the CDR3. Trimming stripped 4 bases from V and 9 bases from J, with 14 bases between. CDR1 is SGDLS and CDR2 is YYNGEE in the germline V gene. Profiling relied on immunoSEQ multiplex PCR, and the TCRdb table lists in-frame clones only, not all of them. The profile shows tens of thousands of clones, about 84% of them singletons. The TCR comes from a female donor older than 55 with stage I lung adenocarcinoma. The specimen comprised peripheral blood, sampled before any cancer treatment. V is TRBV9 and J is TRBJ1-5; weak D call: TRBD1 (6 bases). CDR3 DNA sequence: TGTGCCAGCAGCTTCGAGGGGGGAGGGCCCCAGCATTTT. This codes for CASSFEGGGPQHF.